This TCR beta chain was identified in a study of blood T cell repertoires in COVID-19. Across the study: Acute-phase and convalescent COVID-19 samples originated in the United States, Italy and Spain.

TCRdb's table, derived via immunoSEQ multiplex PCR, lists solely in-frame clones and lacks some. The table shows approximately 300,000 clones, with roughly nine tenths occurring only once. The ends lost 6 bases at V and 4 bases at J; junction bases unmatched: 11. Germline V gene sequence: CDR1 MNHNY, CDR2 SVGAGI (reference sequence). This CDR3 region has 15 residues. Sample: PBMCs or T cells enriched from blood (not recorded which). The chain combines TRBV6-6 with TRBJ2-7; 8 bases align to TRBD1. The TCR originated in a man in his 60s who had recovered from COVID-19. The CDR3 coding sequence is TGTGCCAGCAGCACAACAGGGGGATTCAAATACGAGCAGTACTTC. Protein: CASSTTGGFKYEQYF.